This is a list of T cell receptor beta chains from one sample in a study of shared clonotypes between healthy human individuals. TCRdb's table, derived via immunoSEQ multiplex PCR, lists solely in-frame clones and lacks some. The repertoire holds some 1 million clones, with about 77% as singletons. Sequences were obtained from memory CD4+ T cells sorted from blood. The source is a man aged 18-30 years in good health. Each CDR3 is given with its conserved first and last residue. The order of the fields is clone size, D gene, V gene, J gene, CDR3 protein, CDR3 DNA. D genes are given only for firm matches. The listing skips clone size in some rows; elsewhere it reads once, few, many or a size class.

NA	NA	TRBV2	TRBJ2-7	CASSRDRSPGEQYF	TGTGCCAGCAGTCGGGACCGATCCCCTGGCGAGCAGTACTTC
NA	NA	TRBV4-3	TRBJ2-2	CASSQDRTKNTGELFF	TGCGCCAGCAGCCAAGATAGAACCAAAAACACCGGGGAGCTGTTTTTT
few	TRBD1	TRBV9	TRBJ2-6	CASSSPSGTGDGANVLTF	TGTGCCAGCAGCTCGCCTTCCGGGACAGGGGACGGGGCCAACGTCCTGACTTTC
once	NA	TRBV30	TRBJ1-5	CAWSVWTVNQPQHF	TGTGCCTGGAGTGTATGGACAGTCAATCAGCCCCAGCATTTT
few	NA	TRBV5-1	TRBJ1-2	CASSLTGSDYGYTF	TGCGCCAGCAGCTTAACAGGGAGCGACTATGGCTACACCTTC
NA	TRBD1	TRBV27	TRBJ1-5	CASSLSGQGVQPQHF	TGTGCCAGCAGTTTATCGGGACAGGGTGTACAGCCCCAGCATTTT
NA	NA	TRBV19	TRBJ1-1	CASSMREGNTEAFF	TGTGCCAGTAGTATGAGGGAGGGGAACACTGAAGCTTTCTTT
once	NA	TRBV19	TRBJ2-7	CASSPQIGRYEQYF	TGTGCCAGTAGTCCTCAAATCGGCAGGTACGAGCAGTACTTC
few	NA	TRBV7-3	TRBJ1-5	CASSSRQDFSNQPQHF	TGTGCCAGCAGCTCTCGACAGGACTTTAGCAATCAGCCCCAGCATTTT
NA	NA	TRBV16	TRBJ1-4	CASSPIHSTNEKLFF	TGTGCCAGCAGCCCTATTCACTCAACTAATGAAAAACTGTTTTTT